What follows are 6 T cell receptor beta chains derived from one specimen sequenced in a study of blood T cell repertoires in COVID-19. Here immunoSEQ multiplex PCR was the method, and the copy in TCRdb shows in-frame clones only, minus some. The sample shows 70,000 to 95,000 clones, under 95% of them seen only once. The sequencing input was peripheral blood. These TCRs come from a woman between 45 and 65 years old in a cohort sampled during active COVID-19.

The CDR3 DNA sequence: TGTGCCAGCAGCACCCGGGACAGCCCAAATCAGCCCCAGCATTTT. Its protein is CASSTRDSPNQPQHF. The chain employs TRBV5-6 and TRBJ1-5, with 7 bases fitting TRBD1. The CDR3 length is 15 residues. Germline V gives CDR1 SGHDT, CDR2 YYEEEE. Unmatched junction bases numbered 8, after V lost 4 bases and J lost 4 bases.

The J gene is TRBJ2-1, the V gene TRBV7-9; D might be TRBD2 (6 bases). Germline V gene sequence: CDR1 SEHNR, CDR2 FQNEAQ (reference sequence). The CDR3 length is 17 residues. Trimming took off 2 bases at V and 6 bases at J, with 20 bases between the two ends. Here the CDR3 reads CASSLFVVSGLSNEQFF. The CDR3, as DNA: TGTGCCAGCAGCTTATTTGTGGTTTCCGGACTAAGCAATGAGCAGTTCTTC.

The rearrangement uses TRBV28 and TRBJ1-5; TRBD1 matches at 8 bases. The CDR3 length is 14 residues. Germline V lookup: CDR1 MDHEN, CDR2 SYDVKM. After removal of 6 bases from V and 5 bases from J, the junction contained 6 bases not matched to a gene. This CDR3 reads CASRRTGLDQPQHF. The CDR3 region has the DNA TGTGCCAGCAGGCGGACAGGGCTAGATCAGCCCCAGCATTTT.

Worth noting for this clone: Relative to the germline gene, one junction end is altered; a read error may explain this. This CDR3 is CVSGYRTAIQETQYF. CDR3 nucleotide sequence: TGTGTCAGCGGGTACCGGACTGCCATCCAAGAGACCCAGTACTTC. The chain links TRBV2 to TRBJ2-5; possibly TRBD2 for D (6 bases). This CDR3 region has 15 residues. Per the germline V gene, CDR1 is SNHLY and CDR2 is FYNNEI.

This rearrangement joins TRBV30 to TRBJ1-4, with 8 nucleotides matching TRBD1. The CDR3 has 12 residues. V lost 8 bases and J lost 8; bases outside the gene matches: 7. Germline loops: CDR1 GTSNPN, CDR2 SVGIG (reference sequence). The CDR3 reads CARTGQGEKLFF. The CDR3 DNA is TGTGCCCGGACAGGGCAGGGAGAAAAACTGTTTTTT.

The rearrangement joins TRBV6-1 to TRBJ2-1; TRBD2 agrees at 11 bases. Per the germline V gene, CDR1 is MNHNS and CDR2 is SASEGT. This CDR3 spans 16 amino acids. J lost 6 bases, V lost 4 bases, and 8 bases had no gene match. The CDR3 protein is CASSGELAGAGNEQFF. DNA of the CDR3: TGTGCCAGCAGTGGCGAACTAGCGGGAGCGGGCAATGAGCAGTTCTTC.